This T cell receptor (beta chain) was sequenced for a study of cytomegalovirus exposure and HLA in healthy donors. Regarding the study as a whole: Likely technical artifact: a cluster of highly shared sequence variants. Among TCR beta chains of equal frequency, HLA-associated ones were more clonally expanded in a later analysis.

Note on this clone: Its antigen is unknown.

Healthy bone marrow donors made up the donor group. Primers for the PCR totalled 60 Vbeta and 13 Jbeta. Some clones are missing from TCRdb's copy, which holds only in-frame ones; the method was immunoSEQ multiplex PCR. The sample records 110,000 to 150,000 clones, approximately 78% being singletons. The TCR sequence derives from a man aged 18 to 29 in good health and CMV-seropositive. Input material: PBMCs.

CDR3 nucleotide sequence: TGTGCCAGCAGCCCTGGGGCCACAAACACAGATACGCAGTATTTT. The encoded protein is CASSPGATNTDTQYF. V is TRBV6-5 and J is TRBJ2-3, with TRBD1 as a possible D gene (5 bases). The ends were cut back, 6 bases at V and 2 bases at J, with 15 bases in the middle. The CDR3 sequence is 15 residues long. Germline V gene lookup returns CDR1 MNHEY and CDR2 SVGAGI.